This T cell receptor (beta chain) was observed in a study of naive and memory T cell subsets. Cells stained for CD3, CD4, CD8, CD45RA and CD27 were sorted into four subsets. In germline, CDR1 is MNHNS, CDR2 SASEGT. CDR3 length: 15 residues. Trimming removed 4 bases from V and 2 bases from J, with 13 bases in between. An equimolar mix of two oligonucleotides served as the beta constant-region primer for TRBC1 and TRBC2. Nested alpha and beta constant-region primers with the SP2 primer drove four PCR rounds on ligated cDNA. TCRdb ran MiXCR on the UMI-ligation and nested PCR reads and lists one entry per CDR3 protein. The table records 95,000 to 150,000 distinct CDR3 sequences, 36% of them present only once.

The V call is TRBV6-1, the J call TRBJ2-3; D gene unclear. The material sequenced was central memory CD4+ T cells from blood. The clonotype comes from a human donor in good health. As DNA, the CDR3 is TGTGCCAGCAGTGCTCTTGGCGGCTTCACAGATACGCAGTATTTT. Protein: CASSALGGFTDTQYF.